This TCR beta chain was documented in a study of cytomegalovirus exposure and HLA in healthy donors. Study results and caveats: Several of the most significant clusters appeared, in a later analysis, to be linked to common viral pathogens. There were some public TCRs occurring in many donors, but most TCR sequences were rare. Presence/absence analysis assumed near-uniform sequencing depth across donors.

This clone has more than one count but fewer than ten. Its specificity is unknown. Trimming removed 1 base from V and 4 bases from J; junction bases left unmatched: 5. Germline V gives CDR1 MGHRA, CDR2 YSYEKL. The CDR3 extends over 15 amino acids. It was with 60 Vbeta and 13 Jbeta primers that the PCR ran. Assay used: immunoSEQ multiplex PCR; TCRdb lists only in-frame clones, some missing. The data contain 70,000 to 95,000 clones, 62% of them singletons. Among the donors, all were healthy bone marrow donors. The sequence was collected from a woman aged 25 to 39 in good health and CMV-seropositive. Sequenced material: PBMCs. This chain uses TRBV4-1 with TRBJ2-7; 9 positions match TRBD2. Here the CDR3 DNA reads TGCGCCAGCAGCCAAGCCCGGACTAGCGTGTACGAGCAGTACTTC. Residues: CASSQARTSVYEQYF.